This TCR beta chain was sequenced for a study of T cells in Graves' hyperthyroidism and ophthalmopathy. Findings of the study overall: In the blood, most expanded thyroid clonotypes above 0.001 appeared as well. Ophthalmopathy onset followed model prediction by a median around six months.

The CDR3 is 13 amino acids. V dropped 1 base and J dropped 9 bases, with 12 bases sitting between them. The germline CDR1 and CDR2 sequences are SGHDN and FVKESK. The sample holds many counts of this clonotype. Antigen specificity is unknown. The investigators amplified TCR beta CDR3 regions from RNA transcripts. First-round RT-PCR with HTBI primers amplified the TCR CDR3 region. TCRdb re-derived calls from the multiplex PCR reads in MiXCR, one entry per CDR3 protein. The data contain 500,000 to 650,000 distinct CDR3 sequences, about 45% of them singletons. Diagnoses were established using clinical symptoms, serum thyroxine and TRAb, thyroid ultrasound and orbital computed tomography.

The sequenced sample was peripheral blood or thyroid tissue (not recorded which). J is TRBJ1-1 and V is TRBV14, with D unresolved. The source is an adult woman with Graves' disease, either hyperthyroidism or ophthalmopathy (not recorded which). The CDR3 sequence is CASSQALQLKAFF. Written as DNA, the CDR3 is TGTGCCAGCAGCCAAGCTTTACAACTGAAAGCTTTCTTT.